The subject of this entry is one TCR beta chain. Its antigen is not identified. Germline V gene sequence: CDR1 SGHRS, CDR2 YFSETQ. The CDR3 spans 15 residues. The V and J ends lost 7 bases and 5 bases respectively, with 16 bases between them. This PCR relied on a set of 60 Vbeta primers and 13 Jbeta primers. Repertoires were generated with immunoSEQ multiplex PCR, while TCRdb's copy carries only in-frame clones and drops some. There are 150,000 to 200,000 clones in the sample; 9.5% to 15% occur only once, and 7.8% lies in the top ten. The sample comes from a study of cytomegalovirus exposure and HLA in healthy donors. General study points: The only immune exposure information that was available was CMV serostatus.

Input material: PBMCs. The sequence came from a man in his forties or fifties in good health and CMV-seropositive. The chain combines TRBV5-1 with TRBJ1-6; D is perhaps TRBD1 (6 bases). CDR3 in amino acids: CASQRGDTDNSPLHF. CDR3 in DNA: TGCGCCAGCCAACGGGGGGACACGGATAATTCACCCCTCCACTTT.